A selection of T cell receptor beta chains follows, all from one sample in a study of OX40 agonist ivuxolimab in advanced cancers. The assay was immunoSEQ multiplex PCR, and TCRdb's table has in-frame clones only and misses some. The sample records some 78,000 clones, about 88% being singletons. The specimen was CD4+ or CD8+ T cells sorted from blood, collected in a trial of the OX40 agonist ivuxolimab. The receptors stem from an adult with an advanced solid tumor such as melanoma, head and neck, liver or kidney cancer. CDR3s include the opening cysteine and the closing phenylalanine or tryptophan. D genes are given only for firm matches. The size entry is marked missing in some rows and otherwise reads once, few, many or a size class.

V	J	length	size	D	DNA	CDR3
TRBV7-2	TRBJ1-5	15	-	-	TGTGCCAGCAGCTCACATCAGGGGTTCAATCAGCCCCAGCATTTT	CASSSHQGFNQPQHF
TRBV6-6	TRBJ1-2	13	-	-	TGTGCCAGCAGCCTGGGGGGTGTAAGGGCCTACACCTTC	CASSLGGVRAYTF
TRBV10-2	TRBJ2-2	15	-	TRBD2	TGCGCCAGCAGTGAGTCGGGGGGGTACACCGGGGAGCTGTTTTTT	CASSESGGYTGELFF
TRBV13	TRBJ2-1	16	-	TRBD2	TGTGCCAGCAGCTCGTCGTGGACTAGGGGCGCCAATGAGCAGTTCTTC	CASSSSWTRGANEQFF
TRBV18	TRBJ2-3	12	-	-	TGTGCCAGCTCACACGGAGCAGATACGCAGTATTTT	CASSHGADTQYF
TRBV19	TRBJ1-5	16	-	-	TGTGCCAGTAGGGGGGACGGGGCCGGGCGCAATCAGCCCCAGCATTTT	CASRGDGAGRNQPQHF
TRBV6-1	TRBJ1-2	11	few	-	TGTGCCAGCATGCAAGACTATGGCTACACCTTC	CASMQDYGYTF
TRBV11-2	TRBJ1-5	13	few	-	TGTGCCAGCTCCCGGACGGCGATTCTGCCCCAGCATTTT	CASSRTAILPQHF
TRBV18	TRBJ2-6	17	once	-	TGTGCCAGCTCACCACCAGGGGTCAACTCTGGGGCCAACGTCCTGACTTTC	CASSPPGVNSGANVLTF
TRBV7-9	TRBJ1-2	14	-	-	TGTGCCAGCAGCTTAGACCTGACCCGCTATGGCTACACCTTC	CASSLDLTRYGYTF
TRBV5-1	TRBJ2-3	15	-	-	TGCGCCAGCACCCTTGGGCTAGGACACACAGATACGCAGTATTTT	CASTLGLGHTDTQYF
TRBV6-5	TRBJ1-2	14	-	-	TGTGCCAGCAGTTACGACGGGAGTAACTATGGCTACACCTTC	CASSYDGSNYGYTF
TRBV2	TRBJ1-2	15	-	-	TGTGCCAGCTATATAGTCCCACGGCTTAACTATGGCTACACCTTC	CASYIVPRLNYGYTF
TRBV18	TRBJ1-3	17	-	-	TGTGCCAGCTCACCCCTAATCGCGACGGACTCTGGAAACACCATATATTTT	CASSPLIATDSGNTIYF
TRBV6-6	TRBJ1-2	11	-	-	TGTGCCAGCAGTTACGGGAGGGGCTACACCTTC	CASSYGRGYTF
TRBV9	TRBJ2-5	16	-	TRBD2	TGTGCCAGCAGCGTTACTAGCGGGGGCTTTCAAGAGACCCAGTACTTC	CASSVTSGGFQETQYF
TRBV10-3	TRBJ2-3	22	-	-	TGTGCCATCAGTGGTCCATCAGTCGGCTGGGCAGGGGTCCCCACTAGCACAGATACGCAGTATTTT	CAISGPSVGWAGVPTSTDTQYF
TRBV5-6	TRBJ2-7	13	-	TRBD1	TGTGCCAGCAGCATCTTCACAGGGGCCGAGCAGTACTTC	CASSIFTGAEQYF
TRBV12-5	TRBJ2-3	17	once	TRBD1	TGTGCTAGTGGTTTGGTAAAAGGACAGGGGGCATCGGGTACGCAGTATTTT	CASGLVKGQGASGTQYF
TRBV7-9	TRBJ2-6	12	-	-	TGTGCCAGCAGCTTCCCAAACAACGTCCTGACTTTC	CASSFPNNVLTF
TRBV29-1	TRBJ1-1	13	-	TRBD1	TGCAGCGTCTCGGGACAGGGGAACACTGAAGCTTTCTTT	CSVSGQGNTEAFF
TRBV6-6	TRBJ1-5	13	once	-	TGTGCCAGCAGTATCCGGGACAATCAGCCCCAGCATTTT	CASSIRDNQPQHF
TRBV27	TRBJ2-3	21	-	TRBD2	TGTGCCAGCAGCCTAGTCGCACCCGCCGGGACTAGCGGGAGAGATGAGGGTACGCAGTATTTT	CASSLVAPAGTSGRDEGTQYF
TRBV4-2	TRBJ1-2	16	-	TRBD1	TGTGCCAGCAGCCTGTCGACAGGGGGCGCCGACTATGGCTACACCTTC	CASSLSTGGADYGYTF
TRBV7-9	TRBJ1-3	14	-	-	TGTGCCAGCAGCTTAGCAGGACCTGGAAACACCATATATTTT	CASSLAGPGNTIYF
TRBV11-3	TRBJ1-1	13	-	-	TGTGCCAGCAGCAGAGTTGTGAACACTGAAGCTTTCTTT	CASSRVVNTEAFF
TRBV6-6	TRBJ1-2	12	-	-	TGTGCCAGCGGACACCCCCAGTATGGCTACACCTTC	CASGHPQYGYTF
TRBV9	TRBJ1-3	15	few	-	TGTGCCAGCAGCCTCGATGGGTCGGGAGGAAACACCATATATTTT	CASSLDGSGGNTIYF
TRBV19	TRBJ2-2	15	-	-	TGTGCCAGTAACCGAGGCCCCCCAAACCCCGGGGAGCTGTTTTTT	CASNRGPPNPGELFF
TRBV6-6	TRBJ1-5	13	once	-	TGTGCCAGCACCCGGGACCAATATCAGCCCCAGCATTTT	CASTRDQYQPQHF
TRBV29-1	TRBJ1-1	13	-	TRBD1	TGCAGCGACCGGACAGGGGTTAACACTGAAGCTTTCTTT	CSDRTGVNTEAFF
TRBV5-4	TRBJ2-7	15	-	-	TGTGCCAGCAGCTTGTATAGTCTTCTGGAAGGCGAGCAGTACTTC	CASSLYSLLEGEQYF
TRBV5-5	TRBJ1-5	13	-	-	TGTGCCAGCAGCTTGAGCGGCAATCAGCCCCAGCATTTT	CASSLSGNQPQHF
TRBV29-1	TRBJ1-2	13	-	TRBD1	TGCAGCGGAGGCCTCGAGGGACAGGGTGGCTACACCTTC	CSGGLEGQGGYTF
TRBV30	TRBJ2-7	17	-	TRBD2	TGTGCCTGGACCCGTCCTCCTCGACTAGCCGTGACCTACGAGCAGTACTTC	CAWTRPPRLAVTYEQYF
TRBV7-3	TRBJ2-1	14	-	-	TGTGCCAGCAGCTTAAGCATACTAGACAATGAGCAGTTCTTC	CASSLSILDNEQFF
TRBV5-1	TRBJ1-1	14	-	TRBD1	TGCGCCAGCAGCCTTCGGACAGGGGACACTGAAGCTTTCTTT	CASSLRTGDTEAFF
TRBV7-9	TRBJ1-2	17	-	TRBD1	TGTGCCAGCAGCCCAAGCCGGGACAGGGGAACTAACTATGGCTACACCTTC	CASSPSRDRGTNYGYTF
TRBV5-1	TRBJ1-6	15	-	-	TGCGCCAGCAGCTTGGGTAGACAGCATAATTCACCCCTCCACTTT	CASSLGRQHNSPLHF
TRBV10-3	TRBJ1-2	10	-	-	TGTGCCACCCTCAAAGATGGCTACACCTTC	CATLKDGYTF
TRBV19	TRBJ1-6	14	once	-	TGTGCCAGTAAGGCGGGGTCAGTAGGGTCACCCCTCCACTTT	CASKAGSVGSPLHF
TRBV5-4	TRBJ2-5	15	-	-	TGTGCCAGCAGCTTGGGCAGGGAGCCGTCGGAGACCCAGTACTTC	CASSLGREPSETQYF
TRBV5-1	TRBJ1-1	14	-	-	TGCGCCAGCAGCTTGACGGCAGATAACACTGAAGCTTTCTTT	CASSLTADNTEAFF
TRBV11-2	TRBJ1-1	15	many	-	TGTGCCAGCAGCTTCTCAGGGGCCTACACCGATGAAGCTTTCTTT	CASSFSGAYTDEAFF
TRBV9	TRBJ2-3	16	-	-	TGTGCCAGCAGCGTTTTTGGGCAGGTTAGCACAGATACGCAGTATTTT	CASSVFGQVSTDTQYF
TRBV11-2	TRBJ2-5	16	-	TRBD2	TGTGCCAGCAGCCTCAGCGGGAGGGCTCCCCGAGAGACCCAGTACTTC	CASSLSGRAPRETQYF
TRBV27	TRBJ2-7	15	-	TRBD1	TGTGCCAGCAGTTTATGGGGACAGGGGATATCCGAGCAGTACTTC	CASSLWGQGISEQYF
TRBV5-1	TRBJ1-6	13	-	-	TGCGCCAGCAGCTCCCCTCCTAATTCACCCCTCCACTTT	CASSSPPNSPLHF
TRBV27	TRBJ2-5	15	-	-	TGTGCCAGCAGTTTATCGTGGGGGGCACAAGAGACCCAGTACTTC	CASSLSWGAQETQYF
TRBV7-9	TRBJ1-1	15	-	TRBD1	TGTGCCAGCAGCTCCAGGGGGACAGGTAACACTGAAGCTTTCTTT	CASSSRGTGNTEAFF
TRBV14	TRBJ2-2	17	few	-	TGTGCCAGCAGCCGCCAACCGGGACCCAGCGGCACCGGGGAGCTGTTTTTT	CASSRQPGPSGTGELFF
TRBV10-1	TRBJ1-1	11	-	-	TGCGCCAGCAGTGGGGCTACGGGAGCTTTCTTT	CASSGATGAFF
TRBV11-3	TRBJ2-7	15	-	TRBD1	TGTGCCAGCAGCGGATCGGGTACAGGGGGCGCGGAGCAGTACTTC	CASSGSGTGGAEQYF
TRBV5-4	TRBJ1-2	13	-	TRBD1	TGTGCCAGCAGCACCTCAGGGGGCATCGGCTACACCTTC	CASSTSGGIGYTF
TRBV7-9	TRBJ1-4	15	-	-	TGTGCCAGCAGCTCTGGCGGATCGCGCAATGAAAAACTGTTTTTT	CASSSGGSRNEKLFF
TRBV25-1	TRBJ2-7	13	-	TRBD1	TGTGCCAGCGGGGGCGGACAGGGATACGAGCAGTACTTC	CASGGGQGYEQYF
TRBV7-9	TRBJ1-4	15	-	-	TGTGCCAGCAGCTTTGGGGGCCGCTCTAATGAAAAACTGTTTTTT	CASSFGGRSNEKLFF